This TCR beta chain stems from a study of T cell responses to AZD1222 COVID-19 vaccine. Study-wide context: Second-dose groups at about 4 or about 12 weeks were pooled. The study's findings and limits: Only five to seven AZD1222 recipients were seropositive at baseline. Females made up more of the donors, who were largely white British, and clonal diversity may have come out too low. The CD4 TCRs associated with vaccination extended across spike and predominated at 160-218 and 743-854.

Here immunoSEQ multiplex PCR was the method, and the copy in TCRdb shows in-frame clones only, minus some. The sample lists roughly 100,000 clones, roughly 88% occurring once. This CDR3 contains 15 residues. The trim removed 10 bases at V and 0 bases at J, leaving 11 bases unmatched. The germline CDR1 and CDR2 sequences are LNHDA and SQIVND (reference sequence). Of note for this clone: The antigen remains unidentified.

The receptor was isolated from an adult in good health. This chain joins TRBV19 and TRBJ2-7, with TRBD2 matching over 8 bases. Sample: peripheral blood, taken on day 0 of AZD1222 vaccination. CDR3 in DNA: TGTGCCACTTCCTTGGGGAGCGGGGGCTCCTACGAGCAGTACTTC. It codes for CATSLGSGGSYEQYF.